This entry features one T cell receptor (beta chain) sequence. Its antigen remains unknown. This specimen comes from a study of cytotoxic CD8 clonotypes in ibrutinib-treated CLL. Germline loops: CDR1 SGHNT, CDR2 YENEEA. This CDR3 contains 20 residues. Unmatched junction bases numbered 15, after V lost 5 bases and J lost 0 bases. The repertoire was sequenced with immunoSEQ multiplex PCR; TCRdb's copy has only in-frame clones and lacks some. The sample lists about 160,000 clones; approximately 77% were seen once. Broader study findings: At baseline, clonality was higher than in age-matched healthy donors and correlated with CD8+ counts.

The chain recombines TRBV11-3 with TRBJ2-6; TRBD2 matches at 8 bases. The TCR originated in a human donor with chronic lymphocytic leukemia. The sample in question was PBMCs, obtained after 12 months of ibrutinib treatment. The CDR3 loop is CASSPPVGRGALSGANVLTF. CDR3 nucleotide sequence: TGTGCCAGCAGCCCCCCCGTTGGGCGGGGGGCCCTCTCTGGGGCCAACGTCCTGACTTTC.